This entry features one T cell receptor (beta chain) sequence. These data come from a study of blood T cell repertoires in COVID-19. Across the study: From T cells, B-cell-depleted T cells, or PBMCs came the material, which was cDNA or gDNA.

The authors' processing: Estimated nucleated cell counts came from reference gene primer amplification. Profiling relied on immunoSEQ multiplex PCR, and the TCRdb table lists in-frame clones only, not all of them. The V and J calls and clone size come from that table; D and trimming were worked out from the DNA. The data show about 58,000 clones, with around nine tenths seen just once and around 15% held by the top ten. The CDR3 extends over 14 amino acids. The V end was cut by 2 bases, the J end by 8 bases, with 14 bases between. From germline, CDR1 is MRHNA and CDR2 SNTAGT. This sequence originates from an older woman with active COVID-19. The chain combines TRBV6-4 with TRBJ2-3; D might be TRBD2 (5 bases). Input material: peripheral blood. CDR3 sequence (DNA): TGTGCCAGCAGTGACCAATCCAGCGGCGGTACGCAGTATTTT. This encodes CASSDQSSGGTQYF.